The T cell receptor (beta chain) under discussion was sequenced for a study of T cells after yellow fever vaccination. In the study overall: Preparation used SMART-Seq v4 Ultra Low Input for the low-cell-number fractions.

Study-wide results and limits: The booster response re-showed most primary clones: approximately 95% CD4, about 89% CD8. Though weaker, the secondary response peaked faster, on day 5 versus 15.

MiXCR was run by TCRdb on the 5' RACE reads, yielding one entry per CDR3 protein. The sample holds around 550,000 distinct CDR3 sequences, about 19% seen once. In regard to this clonotype: Antigen specificity is unknown.

Per germline, CDR1 MNHEY and CDR2 SMNVEV (reference sequence). There are 17 residues in the CDR3. Trimming at V came to 9 bases and at J to 4 bases, leaving 18 bases not matched to a gene. The receptor was derived from a man aged 30 to 45 who received the YFV17D yellow fever vaccine. The sequences come from PBMCs, collected 15 days after the yellow fever booster vaccination. The chain carries TRBV27 and TRBJ2-1, with 7 positions matching TRBD2. This CDR3 is CASFSTTSSGIYNEQFF. In DNA, the CDR3 is TGTGCCAGTTTCAGCACAACTTCGAGCGGGATTTACAATGAGCAGTTCTTC.